This T cell receptor (beta chain) was sequenced during a study of blood T cell repertoires in COVID-19. Across the study: The United States, Italy and Spain supplied acute and convalescent COVID-19 samples. PBMCs, B-cell-depleted T cells, or T cells provided the cDNA or gDNA that made up the material.

In this sample, this clone turned up many times. Original methodology: Quantification of nucleated cells was approximated via reference gene primer amplification. The table came from immunoSEQ multiplex PCR; TCRdb's copy has only in-frame clones and leaves some out. The DNA was the basis for D and trimming; V, J and clone size are from that table. Among 75,000 to 85,000 clones listed, 88% were seen once. The length of the CDR3 is 14 residues. CDR1 and CDR2 (germline): MGHRA, YSYEKL. V lost 4 bases, J lost 6 bases, and 12 bases lay in between. Input material: peripheral blood. The chain joins TRBV4-1 to TRBJ2-2; weak D call: TRBD1 (5 bases). This receptor was identified in a man aged 50 to 59 with active COVID-19. The CDR3: CASSPRLGAGELFF. CDR3 bases: TGCGCCAGCAGCCCCAGATTAGGGGCCGGGGAGCTGTTTTTT.